This TCR beta chain was sequenced during a study of CD8+CD57+ T cells in acquired aplastic anemia. TCR beta VDJ and CDR3 profiling used genomic DNA as template. TCRdb itself ran the reads through MiXCR, one entry per CDR3 protein. The table has about 110,000 distinct CDR3 sequences, 50% to 65% seen once; the top ten hold under 35%. The CDR3 contains 13 residues. Germline V gives CDR1 LNHDA, CDR2 SQIVND (reference sequence). With 5 bases removed from V and 8 bases from J, the gap between germline ends came to 10 bases. Sequenced input: sorted CD4+, CD8+, or CD8+CD57+ T cells (not recorded which) from PBMCs. This receptor was taken from a human donor in good health, serving as a control. V and J are TRBV19 and TRBJ1-6; D call uncertain. In nucleotides, the CDR3 is TGTGCCAGTAGTCCGGGAAGGGATTCACCCCTCCACTTT. Translated: CASSPGRDSPLHF.